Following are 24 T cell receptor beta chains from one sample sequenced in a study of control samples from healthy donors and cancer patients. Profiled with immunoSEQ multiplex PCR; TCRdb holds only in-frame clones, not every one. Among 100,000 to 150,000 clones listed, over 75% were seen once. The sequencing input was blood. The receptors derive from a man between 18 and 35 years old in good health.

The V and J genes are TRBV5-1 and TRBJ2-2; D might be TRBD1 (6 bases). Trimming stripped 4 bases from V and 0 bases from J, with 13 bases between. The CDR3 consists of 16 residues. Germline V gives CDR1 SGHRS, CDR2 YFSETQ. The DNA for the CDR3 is TGCGCCAGCAGCATTAGGGACACCTCGAACACCGGGGAGCTGTTTTTT. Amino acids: CASSIRDTSNTGELFF.

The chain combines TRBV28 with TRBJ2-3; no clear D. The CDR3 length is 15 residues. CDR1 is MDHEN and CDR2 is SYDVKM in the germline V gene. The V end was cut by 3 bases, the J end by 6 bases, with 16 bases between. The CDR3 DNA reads TGTGCCAGCAGTTTGAGGTCCAGGAACGTGGATACGCAGTATTTT. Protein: CASSLRSRNVDTQYF.

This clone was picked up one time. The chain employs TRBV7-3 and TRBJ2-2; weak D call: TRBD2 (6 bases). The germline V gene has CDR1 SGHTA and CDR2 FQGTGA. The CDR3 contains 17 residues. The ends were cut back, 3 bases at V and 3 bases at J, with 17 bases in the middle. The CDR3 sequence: CASSLGTGLSYTGELFF. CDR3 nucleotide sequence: TGTGCCAGCAGCTTGGGGACTGGACTAAGCTACACCGGGGAGCTGTTTTTT.

The CDR3 spells CATSSAKKATGELFF. CDR3 nucleotides: TGTGCCACCAGCAGTGCCAAAAAGGCGACCGGGGAGCTGTTTTTT. The chain couples TRBV15 to TRBJ2-2, with no clear D. The V gene's germline CDR1 is LNHNV and CDR2 YYDKDF (reference sequence). V was shortened by 3 bases and J by 5 bases, with 13 bases between the two germline ends. This CDR3 is 15 amino acids long.

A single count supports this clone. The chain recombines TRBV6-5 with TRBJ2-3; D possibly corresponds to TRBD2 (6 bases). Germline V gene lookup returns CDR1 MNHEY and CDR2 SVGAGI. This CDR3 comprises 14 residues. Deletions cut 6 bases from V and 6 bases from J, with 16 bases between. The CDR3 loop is CASRASALGDTQYF. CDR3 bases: TGTGCCAGCAGAGCTAGCGCACTGGGGGATACGCAGTATTTT.

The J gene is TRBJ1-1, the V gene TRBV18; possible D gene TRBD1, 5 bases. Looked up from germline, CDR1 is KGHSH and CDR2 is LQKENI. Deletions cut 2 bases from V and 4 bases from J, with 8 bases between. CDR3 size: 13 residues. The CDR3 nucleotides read TGTGCCAGCTCACCAGCCAGGGCCACTGAAGCTTTCTTT. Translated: CASSPARATEAFF.

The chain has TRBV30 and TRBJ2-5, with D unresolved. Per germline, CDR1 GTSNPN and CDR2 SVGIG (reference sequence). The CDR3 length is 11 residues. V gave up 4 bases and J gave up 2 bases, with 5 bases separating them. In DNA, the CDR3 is TGTGCCTGGACAGCACAAGAGACCCAGTACTTC. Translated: CAWTAQETQYF.

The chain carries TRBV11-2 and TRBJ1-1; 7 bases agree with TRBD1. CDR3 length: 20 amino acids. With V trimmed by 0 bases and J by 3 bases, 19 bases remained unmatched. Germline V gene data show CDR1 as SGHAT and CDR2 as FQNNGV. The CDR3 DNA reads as TGTGCCAGCAGCTTAGATATCTGGGACAGCCGTGATTCGCGGGACACTGAAGCTTTCTTT. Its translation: CASSLDIWDSRDSRDTEAFF.

Written as DNA, the CDR3 is TGTGCCAGCAGTAGGTTCGCAAGGTGGGATTCACCCCTCCACTTT. Translated: CASSRFARWDSPLHF. J is TRBJ1-6 and V is TRBV27; D remains ambiguous. This CDR3 has 15 amino acids. V shed 5 bases and J shed 8 bases, with 16 bases lying between them. Germline V gene data show CDR1 as MNHEY and CDR2 as SMNVEV (reference sequence).

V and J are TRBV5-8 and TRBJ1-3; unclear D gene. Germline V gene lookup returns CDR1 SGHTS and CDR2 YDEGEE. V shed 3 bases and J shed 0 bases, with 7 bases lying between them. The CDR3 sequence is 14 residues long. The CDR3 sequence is CASSSGFSGNTIYF. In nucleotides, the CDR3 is TGTGCCAGCAGCTCGGGTTTCTCTGGAAACACCATATATTTT. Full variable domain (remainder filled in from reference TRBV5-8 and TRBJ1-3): EAGVTQSPTHLIKTRGQQATLRCSPISGHTSVYWYQQALGLGLQFLLWYDEGEERNRGNFPPRFSGRQFPNYSSELNVNALELEDSALYLCASSSGFSGNTIYFGEGSWLTVV.

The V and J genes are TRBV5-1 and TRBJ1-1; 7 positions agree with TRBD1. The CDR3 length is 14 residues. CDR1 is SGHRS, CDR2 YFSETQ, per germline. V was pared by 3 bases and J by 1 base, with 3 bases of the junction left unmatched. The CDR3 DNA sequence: TGCGCCAGCAGCTCCGGGACAGAGAACACTGAAGCTTTCTTT. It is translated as CASSSGTENTEAFF.

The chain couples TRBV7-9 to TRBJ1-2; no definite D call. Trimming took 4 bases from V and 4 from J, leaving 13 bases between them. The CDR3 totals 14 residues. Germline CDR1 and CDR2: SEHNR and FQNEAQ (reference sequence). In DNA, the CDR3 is TGTGCCAGCAGCTCCACGTACGAGTTCTATGGCTACACCTTC. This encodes CASSSTYEFYGYTF.

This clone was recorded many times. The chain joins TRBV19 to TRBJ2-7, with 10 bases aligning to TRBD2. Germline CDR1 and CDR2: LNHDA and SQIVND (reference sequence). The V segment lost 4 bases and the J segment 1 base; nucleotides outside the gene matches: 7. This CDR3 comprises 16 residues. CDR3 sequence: CASSTRETSGSYEQYF. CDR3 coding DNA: TGTGCCAGTAGTACTCGGGAGACTAGCGGGTCCTACGAGCAGTACTTC.

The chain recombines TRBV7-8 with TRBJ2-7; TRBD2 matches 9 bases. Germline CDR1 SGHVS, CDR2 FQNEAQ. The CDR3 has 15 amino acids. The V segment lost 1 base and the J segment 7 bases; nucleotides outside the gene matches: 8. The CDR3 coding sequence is TGTGCCAGCAGCTTAGTGCGACTAGCGGAGCCGGAGCAGTACTTC. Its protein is CASSLVRLAEPEQYF.

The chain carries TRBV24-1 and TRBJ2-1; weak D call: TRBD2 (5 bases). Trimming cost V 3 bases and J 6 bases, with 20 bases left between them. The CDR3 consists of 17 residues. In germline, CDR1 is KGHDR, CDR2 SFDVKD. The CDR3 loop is CATSDPTDPKGGNEQFF. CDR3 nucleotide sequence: TGTGCCACCAGTGATCCCACTGACCCAAAAGGAGGCAATGAGCAGTTCTTC.

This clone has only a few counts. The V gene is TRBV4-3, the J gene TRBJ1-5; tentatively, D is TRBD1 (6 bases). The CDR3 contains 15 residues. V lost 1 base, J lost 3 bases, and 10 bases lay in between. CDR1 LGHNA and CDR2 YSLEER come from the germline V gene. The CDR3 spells CASSQVSGANQPQHF. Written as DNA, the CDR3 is TGCGCCAGCAGCCAAGTATCGGGGGCCAATCAGCCCCAGCATTTT.

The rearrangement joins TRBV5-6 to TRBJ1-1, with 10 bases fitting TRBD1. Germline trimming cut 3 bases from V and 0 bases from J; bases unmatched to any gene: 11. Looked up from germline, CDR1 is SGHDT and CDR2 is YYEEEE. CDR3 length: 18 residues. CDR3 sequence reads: CASSSNPGQGSMNTEAFF. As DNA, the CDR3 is TGTGCCAGCAGCTCGAACCCGGGACAGGGGTCTATGAACACTGAAGCTTTCTTT.

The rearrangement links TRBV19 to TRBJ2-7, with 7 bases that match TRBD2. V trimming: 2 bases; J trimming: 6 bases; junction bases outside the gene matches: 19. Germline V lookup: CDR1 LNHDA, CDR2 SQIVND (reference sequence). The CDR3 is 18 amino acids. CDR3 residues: CASSIWDDLAGAPPEQYF. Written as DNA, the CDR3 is TGTGCCAGTAGTATATGGGACGATCTTGCGGGAGCCCCTCCCGAGCAGTACTTC. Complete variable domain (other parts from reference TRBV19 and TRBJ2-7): DGGITQSPKYLFRKEGQNVTLSCEQNLNHDAMYWYRQDPGQGLRLIYYSQIVNDFQKGDIAEGYSVSREKKESFPLTVTSAQKNPTAFYLCASSIWDDLAGAPPEQYFGPGTRLTVT.

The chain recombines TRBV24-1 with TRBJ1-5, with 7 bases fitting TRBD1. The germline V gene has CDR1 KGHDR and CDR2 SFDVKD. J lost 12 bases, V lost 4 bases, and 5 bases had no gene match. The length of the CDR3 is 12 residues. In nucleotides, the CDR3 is TGTGCCACCAGTGAACCGAACAGGGGCCAGCATTTT. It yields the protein CATSEPNRGQHF.

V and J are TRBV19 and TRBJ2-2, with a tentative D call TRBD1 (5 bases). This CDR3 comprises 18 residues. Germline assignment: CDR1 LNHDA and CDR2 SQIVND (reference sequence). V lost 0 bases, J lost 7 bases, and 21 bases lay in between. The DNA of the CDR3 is TGTGCCAGTAGTATAGATCGGGTGATCGTGGGGCAAGTCGGGGAGCTGTTTTTT. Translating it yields CASSIDRVIVGQVGELFF.

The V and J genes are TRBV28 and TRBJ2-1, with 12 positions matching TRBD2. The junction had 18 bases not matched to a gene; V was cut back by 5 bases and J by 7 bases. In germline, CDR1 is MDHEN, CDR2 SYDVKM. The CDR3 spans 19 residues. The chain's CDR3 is CASSKRTGTDGLAGNEQFF. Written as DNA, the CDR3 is TGTGCCAGCAGTAAAAGGACAGGGACCGACGGACTAGCGGGGAATGAGCAGTTCTTC.

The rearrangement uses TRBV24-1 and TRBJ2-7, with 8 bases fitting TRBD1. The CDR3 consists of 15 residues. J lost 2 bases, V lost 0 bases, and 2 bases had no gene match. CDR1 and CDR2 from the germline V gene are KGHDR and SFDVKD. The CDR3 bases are TGTGCCACCAGTGATTTGACAGGGGGTACCTACGAGCAGTACTTC. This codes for CATSDLTGGTYEQYF.

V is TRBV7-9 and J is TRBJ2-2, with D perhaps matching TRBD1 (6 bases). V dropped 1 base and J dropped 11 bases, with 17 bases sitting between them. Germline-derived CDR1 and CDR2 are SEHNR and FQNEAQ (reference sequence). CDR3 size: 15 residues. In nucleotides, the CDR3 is TGTGCCAGCAGCTTAGTCACCGGGACACCTTTTGAGCTGTTTTTT. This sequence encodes CASSLVTGTPFELFF.

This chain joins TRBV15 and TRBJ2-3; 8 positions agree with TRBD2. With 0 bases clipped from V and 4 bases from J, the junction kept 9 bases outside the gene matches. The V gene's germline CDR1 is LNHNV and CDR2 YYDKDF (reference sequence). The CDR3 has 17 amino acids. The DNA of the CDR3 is TGTGCCACCAGCAGAGATCCAGGACTAGCACCTTCAGATACGCAGTATTTT. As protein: CATSRDPGLAPSDTQYF. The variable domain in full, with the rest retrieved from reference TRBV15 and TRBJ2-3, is DAMVIQNPRYQVTQFGKPVTLSCSQTLNHNVMYWYQQKSSQAPKLLFHYYDKDFNNEADTPDNFQSRRPNTSFCFLDIRSPGLGDTAMYLCATSRDPGLAPSDTQYFGPGTRLTVL.